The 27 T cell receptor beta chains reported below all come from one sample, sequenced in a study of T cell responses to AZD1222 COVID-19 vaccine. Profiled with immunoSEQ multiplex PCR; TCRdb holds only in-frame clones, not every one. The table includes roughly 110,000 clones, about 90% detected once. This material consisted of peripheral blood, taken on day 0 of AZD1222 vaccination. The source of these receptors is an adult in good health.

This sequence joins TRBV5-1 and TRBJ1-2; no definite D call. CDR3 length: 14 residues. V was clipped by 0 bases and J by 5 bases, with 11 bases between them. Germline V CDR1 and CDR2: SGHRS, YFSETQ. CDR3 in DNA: TGCGCCAGCAGCTTGGCGCCGGGGAGTTATGGCTACACCTTC. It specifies CASSLAPGSYGYTF.

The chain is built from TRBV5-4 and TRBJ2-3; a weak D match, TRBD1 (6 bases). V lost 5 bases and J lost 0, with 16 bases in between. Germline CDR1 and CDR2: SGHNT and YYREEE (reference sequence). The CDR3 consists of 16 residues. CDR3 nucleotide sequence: TGTGCCAGCAGTCAGACAGGCGTGATTAGCACAGATACGCAGTATTTT. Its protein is CASSQTGVISTDTQYF. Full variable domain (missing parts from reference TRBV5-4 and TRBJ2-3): ETGVTQSPTHLIKTRGQQVTLRCSSQSGHNTVSWYQQALGQGPQFIFQYYREEENGRGNFPPRFSGLQFPNYSSELNVNALELDDSALYLCASSQTGVISTDTQYFGPGTRLTVL.

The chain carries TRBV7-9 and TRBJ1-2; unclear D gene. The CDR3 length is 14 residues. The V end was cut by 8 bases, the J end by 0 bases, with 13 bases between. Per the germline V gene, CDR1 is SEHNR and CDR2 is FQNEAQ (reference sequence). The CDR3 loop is CASGLVWANYGYTF. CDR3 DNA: TGTGCCAGCGGCCTCGTTTGGGCTAACTATGGCTACACCTTC.

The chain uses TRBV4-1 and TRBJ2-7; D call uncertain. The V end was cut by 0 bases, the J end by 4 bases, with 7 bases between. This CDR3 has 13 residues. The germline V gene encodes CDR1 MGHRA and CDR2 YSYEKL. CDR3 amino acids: CASSQDYEYEQYF. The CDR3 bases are TGCGCCAGCAGCCAAGATTACGAATACGAGCAGTACTTC.

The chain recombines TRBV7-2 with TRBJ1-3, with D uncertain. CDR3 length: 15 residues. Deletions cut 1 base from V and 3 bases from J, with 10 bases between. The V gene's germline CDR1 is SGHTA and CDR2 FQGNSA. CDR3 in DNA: TGTGCCAGCAGCTTAGGAAGATCGGTTGGAAACACCATATATTTT. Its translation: CASSLGRSVGNTIYF.

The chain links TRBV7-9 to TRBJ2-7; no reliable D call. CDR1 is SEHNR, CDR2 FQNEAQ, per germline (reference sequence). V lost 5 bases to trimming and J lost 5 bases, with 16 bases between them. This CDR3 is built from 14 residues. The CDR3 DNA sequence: TGTGCCAGCAGCCCGGTGGGTAGCATGGACGAGCAGTACTTC. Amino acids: CASSPVGSMDEQYF. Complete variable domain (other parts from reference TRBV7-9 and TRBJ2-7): DTGVSQNPRHKITKRGQNVTFRCDPISEHNRLYWYRQTLGQGPEFLTYFQNEAQLEKSRLLSDRFSAERPKGSFSTLEIQRTEQGDSAMYLCASSPVGSMDEQYFGPGTRLTVT.

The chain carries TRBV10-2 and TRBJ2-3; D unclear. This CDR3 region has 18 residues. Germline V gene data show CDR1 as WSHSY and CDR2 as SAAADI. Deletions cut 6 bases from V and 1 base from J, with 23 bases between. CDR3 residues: CASRSTESPAAGTDTQYF. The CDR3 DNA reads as TGCGCCAGCAGAAGCACTGAATCCCCGGCGGCTGGCACAGATACGCAGTATTTT.

The CDR3 nucleotides read TGTGCCAGCAACCTAGCGGGGCTCACAGATACGCAGTATTTT. Translated, it gives CASNLAGLTDTQYF. The gene calls are TRBV6-6 and TRBJ2-3; TRBD2 matches 9 bases. J was trimmed by 2 bases and V by 7 bases; bases with no gene match: 4. Germline CDR1 and CDR2: MNHNY and SVGAGI (reference sequence). The CDR3 has 14 amino acids.

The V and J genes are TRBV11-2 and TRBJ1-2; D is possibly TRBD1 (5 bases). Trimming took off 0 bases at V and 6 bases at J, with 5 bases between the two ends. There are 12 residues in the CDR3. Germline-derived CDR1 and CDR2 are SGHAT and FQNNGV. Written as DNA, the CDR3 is TGTGCCAGCAGCTTAGAGGGGGATGGCTACACCTTC. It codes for CASSLEGDGYTF.

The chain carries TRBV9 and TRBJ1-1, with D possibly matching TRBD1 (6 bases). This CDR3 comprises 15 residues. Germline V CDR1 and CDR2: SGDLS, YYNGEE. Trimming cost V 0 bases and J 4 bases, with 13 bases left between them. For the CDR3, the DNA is TGTGCCAGCAGCGTAGAGGGACAAACGAGCACTGAAGCTTTCTTT. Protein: CASSVEGQTSTEAFF.

CDR3 DNA: TGTGCCAGCTCAACGGACAGCCTCAGTGAAGCTTTCTTT. Its translation is CASSTDSLSEAFF. The chain uses TRBV18 and TRBJ1-1; possible D gene TRBD1, 6 bases. Germline values: CDR1 KGHSH, CDR2 LQKENI. Trimming left V 5 bases short and J 7 bases short, with 14 bases between. This CDR3 has 13 residues.

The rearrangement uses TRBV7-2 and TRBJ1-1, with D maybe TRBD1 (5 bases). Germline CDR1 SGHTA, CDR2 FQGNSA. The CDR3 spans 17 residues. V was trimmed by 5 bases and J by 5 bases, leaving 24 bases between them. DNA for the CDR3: TGTGCCAGCAGCCTCGCGGGAGCCCAGGGATCGGGGACTGAAGCTTTCTTT. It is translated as CASSLAGAQGSGTEAFF.

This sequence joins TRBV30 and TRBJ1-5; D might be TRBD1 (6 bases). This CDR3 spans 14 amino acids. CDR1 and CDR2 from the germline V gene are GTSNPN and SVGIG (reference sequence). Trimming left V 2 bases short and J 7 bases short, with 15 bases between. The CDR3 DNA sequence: TGTGCCTGGAGTAGGGGGGTGGTAGGGCAGCCCCAGCATTTT. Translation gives CAWSRGVVGQPQHF.

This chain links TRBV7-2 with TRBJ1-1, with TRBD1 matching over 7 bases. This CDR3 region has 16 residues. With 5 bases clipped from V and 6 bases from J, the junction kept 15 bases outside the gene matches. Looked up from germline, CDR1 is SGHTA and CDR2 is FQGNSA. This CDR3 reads CASSHNRQDRVPEAFF. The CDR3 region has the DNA TGTGCCAGCAGCCATAACCGCCAAGACAGGGTGCCTGAAGCTTTCTTT. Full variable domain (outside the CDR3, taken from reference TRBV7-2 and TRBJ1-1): GAGVSQSPSNKVTEKGKDVELRCDPISGHTALYWYRQSLGQGLEFLIYFQGNSAPDKSGLPSDRFSAERTGGSVSTLTIQRTQQEDSAVYLCASSHNRQDRVPEAFFGQGTRLTVV.

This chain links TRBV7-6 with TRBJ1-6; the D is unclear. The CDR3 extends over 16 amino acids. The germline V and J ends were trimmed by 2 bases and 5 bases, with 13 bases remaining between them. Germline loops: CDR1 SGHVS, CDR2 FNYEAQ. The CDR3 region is CASSLRIGVDNSPLHF. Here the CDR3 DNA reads TGTGCCAGCAGCTTAAGAATCGGTGTCGATAATTCACCCCTCCACTTT.

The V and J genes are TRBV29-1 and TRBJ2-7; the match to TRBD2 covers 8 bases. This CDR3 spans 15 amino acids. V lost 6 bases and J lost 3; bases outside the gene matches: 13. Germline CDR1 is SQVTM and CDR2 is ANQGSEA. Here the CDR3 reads CSVRGVGLDSYEQYF. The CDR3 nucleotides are TGCAGCGTGAGGGGGGTGGGACTAGACAGCTACGAGCAGTACTTC.

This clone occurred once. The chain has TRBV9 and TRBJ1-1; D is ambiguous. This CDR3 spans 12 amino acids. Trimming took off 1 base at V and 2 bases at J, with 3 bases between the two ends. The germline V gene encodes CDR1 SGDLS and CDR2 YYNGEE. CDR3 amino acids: CASSVKNTEAFF. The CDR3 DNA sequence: TGTGCCAGCAGCGTAAAAAACACTGAAGCTTTCTTT.

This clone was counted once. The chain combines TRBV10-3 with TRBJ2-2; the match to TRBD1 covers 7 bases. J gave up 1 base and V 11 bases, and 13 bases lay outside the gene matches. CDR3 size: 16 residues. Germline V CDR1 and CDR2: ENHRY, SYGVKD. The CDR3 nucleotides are TGTGCCGCCAGGGGCCGGGCAGGGGGGAACACCGGGGAGCTGTTTTTT. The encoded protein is CAARGRAGGNTGELFF.

CDR3 region: CASSNNRYSGNTIYF. In DNA form, the CDR3 reads TGTGCCAGCAGCAACAACAGGTACTCTGGAAACACCATATATTTT. The chain uses TRBV9 and TRBJ1-3, with D maybe TRBD1 (5 bases). Germline CDR1 reads SGDLS; CDR2 reads YYNGEE. The CDR3 is 15 residues long. V lost 4 bases and J 0 bases, leaving 11 bases between the germline ends. The whole variable domain, remainder taken from reference TRBV9 and TRBJ1-3, is DSGVTQTPKHLITATGQRVTLRCSPRSGDLSVYWYQQSLDQGLQFLIQYYNGEERAKGNILERFSAQQFPDLHSELNLSSLELGDSALYFCASSNNRYSGNTIYFGEGSWLTVV.

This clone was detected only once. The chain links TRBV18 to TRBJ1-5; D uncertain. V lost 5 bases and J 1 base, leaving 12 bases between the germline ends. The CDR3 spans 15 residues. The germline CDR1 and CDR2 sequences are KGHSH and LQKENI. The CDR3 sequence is CASSVGVGSNQPQHF. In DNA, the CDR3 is TGTGCCAGCTCAGTAGGCGTGGGAAGCAATCAGCCCCAGCATTTT.

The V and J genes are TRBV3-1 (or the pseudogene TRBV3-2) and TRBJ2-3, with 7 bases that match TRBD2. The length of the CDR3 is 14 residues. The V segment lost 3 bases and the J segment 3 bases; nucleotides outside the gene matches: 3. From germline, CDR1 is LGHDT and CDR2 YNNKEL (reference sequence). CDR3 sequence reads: CASSHLGGTDTQYF. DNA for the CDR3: TGTGCCAGCAGCCACCTCGGGGGGACAGATACGCAGTATTTT.

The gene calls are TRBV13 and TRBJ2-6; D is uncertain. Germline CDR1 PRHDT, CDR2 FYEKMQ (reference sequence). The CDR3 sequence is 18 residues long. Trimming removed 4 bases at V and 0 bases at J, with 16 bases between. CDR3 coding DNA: TGTGCCAGCAGCTCCAACAGAAGGGATGACTCTGGGGCCAACGTCCTGACTTTC. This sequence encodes CASSSNRRDDSGANVLTF. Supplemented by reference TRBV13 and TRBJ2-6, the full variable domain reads AAGVIQSPRHLIKEKRETATLKCYPIPRHDTVYWYQQGPGQDPQFLISFYEKMQSDKGSIPDRFSAQQFSDYHSELNMSSLELGDSALYFCASSSNRRDDSGANVLTFGAGSRLTVL.

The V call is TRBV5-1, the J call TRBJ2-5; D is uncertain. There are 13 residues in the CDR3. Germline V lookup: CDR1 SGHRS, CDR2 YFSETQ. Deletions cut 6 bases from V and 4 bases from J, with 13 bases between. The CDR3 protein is CASTPRIPETQYF. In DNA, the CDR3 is TGCGCCAGCACTCCACGGATCCCAGAGACCCAGTACTTC.

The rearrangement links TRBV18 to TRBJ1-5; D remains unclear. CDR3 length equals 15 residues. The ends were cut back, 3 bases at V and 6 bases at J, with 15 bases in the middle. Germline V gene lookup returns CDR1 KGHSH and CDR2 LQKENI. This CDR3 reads CASSPGSGSGQPQHF. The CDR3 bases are TGTGCCAGCTCACCGGGCTCGGGGTCAGGTCAGCCCCAGCATTTT.

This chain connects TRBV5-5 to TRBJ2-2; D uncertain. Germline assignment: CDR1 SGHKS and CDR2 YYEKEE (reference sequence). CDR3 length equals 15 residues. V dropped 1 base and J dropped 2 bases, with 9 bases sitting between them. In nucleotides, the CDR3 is TGTGCCAGCAGCTTGCGGCAGGCAAACACCGGGGAGCTGTTTTTT. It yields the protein CASSLRQANTGELFF. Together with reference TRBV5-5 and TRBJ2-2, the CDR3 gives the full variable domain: DAGVTQSPTHLIKTRGQQVTLRCSPISGHKSVSWYQQVLGQGPQFIFQYYEKEERGRGNFPDRFSARQFPNYSSELNVNALLLGDSALYLCASSLRQANTGELFFGEGSRLTVL.

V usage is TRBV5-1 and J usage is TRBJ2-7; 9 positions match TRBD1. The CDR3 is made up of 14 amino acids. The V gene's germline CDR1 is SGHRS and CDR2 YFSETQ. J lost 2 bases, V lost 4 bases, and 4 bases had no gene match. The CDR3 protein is CASSAGQGTYEQYF. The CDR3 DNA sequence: TGCGCCAGCAGCGCGGGACAGGGAACCTACGAGCAGTACTTC.

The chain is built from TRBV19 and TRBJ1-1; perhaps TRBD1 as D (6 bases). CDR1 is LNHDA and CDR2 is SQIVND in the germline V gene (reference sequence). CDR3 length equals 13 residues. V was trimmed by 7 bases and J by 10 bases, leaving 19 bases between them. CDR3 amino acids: CASKTNPGGAAFF. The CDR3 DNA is TGTGCCAGTAAAACAAACCCGGGGGGGGCAGCTTTCTTT.